This section outlines one T cell receptor beta chain sequence together with its context. Its antigen is currently unknown. TCRdb fed the reads into MiXCR, producing one record per CDR3 protein. The sample consists of around 540,000 distinct CDR3 sequences, 30% to 35% of them appearing once. This record comes from a study of T cell repertoires in cytomegalovirus infection. The overall study: CMV epitopes, recently identified HLA-C-restricted and well-studied HLA-B-restricted, were used. Public TCR beta signature analysis indicated the presence of both CMV infection and matching HLA type.

Trimming pared 1 base from V and 6 bases from J, leaving 11 bases between. This CDR3 spans 14 amino acids. Germline CDR1 SEHNR, CDR2 FQNEAQ (reference sequence). The receptor was isolated from a human donor in good health (CMV status not recorded). Some clones in this sample may be carry-over from other donors' samples. The rearrangement uses TRBV7-9 and TRBJ2-3; perhaps TRBD2 as D (5 bases). The specimen comprised cultured PBMCs, sampled from culture after CMV antigen stimulation. CDR3 DNA: TGTGCCAGCAGCTTAGATGTCCCGGGGGATACGCAGTATTTT. Translated: CASSLDVPGDTQYF.